The 9 T cell receptor beta chains below come from one sample, sequenced in a study of early T cells in non-severe SARS-CoV-2 infection. In TCRdb, the 5' RACE reads were re-called with MiXCR into one record per CDR3 protein. Among roughly 31,000 distinct CDR3 sequences listed, roughly 4.8% were seen once. Sequences were obtained from whole blood. The source is an adult who was a healthcare worker with PCR-confirmed SARS-CoV-2 infection or an uninfected control (not recorded which).

The sample holds a few counts of this clonotype. This chain connects TRBV29-1 to TRBJ2-3; D is undetermined. From germline, CDR1 is SQVTM and CDR2 ANQGSEA. The germline V and J ends were trimmed by 3 bases and 0 bases, with 13 bases remaining between them. The length of the CDR3 is 15 residues. Written as DNA, the CDR3 is TGCAGCGTTGAGTACGTGAAGGGAAGCACAGATACGCAGTATTTT. Translation gives CSVEYVKGSTDTQYF.

The chain carries TRBV20-1 and TRBJ2-2; D is unclear. Between the trimmed V and J ends, which lost 5 bases and 3 bases, there was a span of 16 bases. Germline CDR1 is DFQATT and CDR2 is SNEGSKA (reference sequence). The CDR3 spans 15 residues. The CDR3 sequence is CSAGRTGWDTGELFF. In DNA, the CDR3 is TGCAGTGCTGGAAGGACCGGATGGGACACCGGGGAGCTGTTTTTT.

This clonotype was observed at least ten times. V usage is TRBV7-3 and J usage is TRBJ2-7, with D unclear. V dropped 4 bases and J dropped 5 bases, with 12 bases sitting between them. The V gene's germline CDR1 is SGHTA and CDR2 FQGTGA. The CDR3 has 13 amino acids. CDR3 sequence: CASSYGRTNEQYF. The DNA of the CDR3 is TGTGCCAGCAGCTACGGACGTACCAACGAGCAGTACTTC.

This clonotype has a count of ten or more. The chain uses TRBV6-5 and TRBJ2-7; D possibly corresponds to TRBD2 (6 bases). The V and J ends lost 4 bases and 3 bases respectively, with 16 bases between them. The CDR3 length is 15 residues. Per the germline V gene, CDR1 is MNHEY and CDR2 is SVGAGI. The CDR3 DNA reads TGTGCCAGCAGTTGGACTACCGACGAGATCTACGAGCAGTACTTC. Amino acids: CASSWTTDEIYEQYF.

This clonotype was seen a few times. At one end, the junction sequence differs from germline, possibly due to a read error. The chain combines TRBV5-1 with TRBJ2-2, with TRBD2 as a possible D gene (5 bases). CDR1 and CDR2 from the germline V gene are SGHRS and YFSETQ. CDR3 length: 16 residues. CDR3 protein: CASSLGASSPSGELFF. The DNA for the CDR3 is TGCGCCAGCAGCTTGGGGGCCTCTAGTCCCTCCGGGGAACTGTTTTTT.

This clonotype was observed many times. The rearrangement joins TRBV28 to TRBJ2-7; D remains ambiguous. V dropped 3 bases and J dropped 3 bases, with 12 bases sitting between them. In germline, CDR1 is MDHEN, CDR2 SYDVKM. The CDR3 sequence is 14 residues long. This CDR3 reads CASSFTLSDYEQYF. The CDR3 nucleotides read TGTGCCAGCAGTTTTACGTTGTCCGACTACGAGCAGTACTTC.

By sample fraction, this clonotype is medium-sized (0.01 to 0.1%). The chain joins TRBV12-3 or TRBV12-4 to TRBJ1-1; the D gene is possibly TRBD1 (6 bases). The CDR3 loop spans 15 amino acids. V was cut by 5 bases and J by 7 bases, with 20 bases left in between. Written as DNA, the CDR3 is TGTGCCAGCAGTCCGCCCCCTCCACAGGGAAATGAAGCTTTCTTT. Its translation is CASSPPPPQGNEAFF.

There are many counts of this clonotype. V gene TRBV7-2 combines with J gene TRBJ2-1; 9 bases agree with TRBD2. Germline loops: CDR1 SGHTA, CDR2 FQGNSA. The CDR3 is 16 amino acids. V was clipped by 4 bases and J by 9 bases; unmatched bases: 13. In DNA form, the CDR3 reads TGTGCCAGCAGCTGGACGCGGGGGGGCTCCGTGGGTGAGCAGTTCTTC. Amino acid sequence: CASSWTRGGSVGEQFF.

In its sample, this clonotype was seen many times. The genes are TRBV20-1 and TRBJ2-3; D gene ambiguous. V lost 0 bases, J lost 2 bases, and 12 bases lay in between. This CDR3 comprises 15 residues. The germline CDR1 and CDR2 sequences are DFQATT and SNEGSKA (reference sequence). The CDR3: CSARDSRRPTDTQYF. DNA for the CDR3: TGCAGTGCTAGAGATTCCCGGCGGCCCACAGATACGCAGTATTTT.